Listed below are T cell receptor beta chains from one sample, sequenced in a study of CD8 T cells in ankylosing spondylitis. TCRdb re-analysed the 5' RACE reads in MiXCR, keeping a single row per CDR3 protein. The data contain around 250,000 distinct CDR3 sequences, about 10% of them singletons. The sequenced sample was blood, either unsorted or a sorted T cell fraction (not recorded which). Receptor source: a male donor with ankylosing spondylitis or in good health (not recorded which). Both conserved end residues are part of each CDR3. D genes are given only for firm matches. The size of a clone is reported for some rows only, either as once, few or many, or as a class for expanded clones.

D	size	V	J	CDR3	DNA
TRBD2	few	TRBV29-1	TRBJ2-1	CSAYTSVNEQFF	TGCAGCGCCTATACTAGCGTCAATGAGCAGTTCTTC
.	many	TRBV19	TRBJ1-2	CARQGFTYGYTF	TGTGCCAGACAGGGTTTCACCTATGGCTACACCTTC
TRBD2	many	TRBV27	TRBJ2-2	CASSLASGVNTGELFF	TGTGCCAGCAGTTTAGCTAGCGGGGTGAACACCGGGGAGCTGTTTTTT
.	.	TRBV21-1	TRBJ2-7	CASSTGQGYPYEQYF	TGTGCCAGCAGCACCGGACAGGGTTACCCCTACGAGCAGTACTTC
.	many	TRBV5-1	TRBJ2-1	CASSVRLAESYNEQFF	TGCGCCAGCAGCGTAAGATTGGCAGAATCCTACAATGAGCAGTTCTTC
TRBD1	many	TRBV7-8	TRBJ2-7	CASSLAKPGQGMNEQYF	TGTGCCAGCAGCTTAGCAAAACCGGGACAGGGGATGAACGAGCAGTACTTC
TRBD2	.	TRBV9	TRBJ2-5	CASSGNSQETQYF	TGCGCGAGCAGCGGGAACTCCCAAGAGACCCAGTACTTC
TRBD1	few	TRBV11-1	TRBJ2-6	CASSPPGQGLSGANVLTF	TGTGCCAGCAGCCCACCGGGACAGGGGTTATCTGGGGCCAACGTCCTGACTTTC
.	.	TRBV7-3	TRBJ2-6	CASSPSLSGANVLTF	TGTGCCAGCAGCCCGTCTCTATCTGGGGCCAACGTCCTGACTTTC
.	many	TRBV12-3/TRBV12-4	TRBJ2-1	CASSLLVNEQFF	TGTGCCAGCAGTTTGTTGGTGAATGAGCAGTTCTTC
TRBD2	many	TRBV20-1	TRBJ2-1	CSARFLADNEQFF	TGCAGTGCTAGGTTCCTAGCGGACAATGAGCAGTTCTTC
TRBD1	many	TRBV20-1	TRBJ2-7	CSARDRDSGYEQYF	TGCAGTGCTAGAGATCGGGACAGCGGTTACGAGCAGTACTTC
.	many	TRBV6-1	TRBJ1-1	CASSEPFAGDTEAFF	TGTGCCAGCAGTGAACCATTCGCAGGGGACACTGAAGCTTTCTTT
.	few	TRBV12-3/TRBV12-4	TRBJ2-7	CASTLGPEMDEQYF	TGTGCCAGCACCCTGGGCCCAGAGATGGACGAGCAGTACTTC
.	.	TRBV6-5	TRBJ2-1	CASSYEQGGNEQFF	TGTGCCAGCAGTTATGAACAGGGTGGCAATGAGCAGTTCTTC
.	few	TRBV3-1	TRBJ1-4	CASSLPRDGLTGEKLFF	TGTGCCAGCAGCCTTCCCCGGGACGGCCTCACTGGTGAAAAACTGTTTTTT
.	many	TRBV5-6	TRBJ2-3	CASSQGQFADTQYF	TGTGCCAGCAGCCAAGGACAGTTCGCAGATACGCAGTATTTT
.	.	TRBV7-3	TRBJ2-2	CASNKGYGTGELFF	TGTGCCAGCAACAAGGGGTATGGCACCGGGGAGCTGTTTTTT
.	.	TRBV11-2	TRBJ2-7	CASSTYEVSSYGQYF	TGTGCCAGCAGCACTTATGAGGTTTCATCCTACGGGCAGTACTTC
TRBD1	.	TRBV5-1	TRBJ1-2	CASSHGQEPPNSGYTF	TGCGCCAGCAGCCATGGACAGGAACCACCCAACAGTGGCTACACCTTC
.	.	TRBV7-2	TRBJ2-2	CASSLEIRELFF	TGTGCCAGCAGCTTAGAGATCAGGGAGCTGTTTTTT
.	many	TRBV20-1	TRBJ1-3	CSAASGSGNTIYF	TGCAGTGCCGCCTCAGGGTCCGGAAACACCATATATTTT
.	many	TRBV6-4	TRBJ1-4	CASSDSSAETMYEKLFF	TGTGCCAGCAGTGACTCGAGTGCCGAAACAATGTATGAAAAACTGTTTTTT
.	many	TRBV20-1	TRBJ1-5	CSARDRTGWGGIQPQHF	TGCAGTGCTAGGGACCGAACAGGATGGGGCGGGATTCAGCCCCAGCATTTT
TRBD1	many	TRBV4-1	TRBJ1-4	CASSRPGQGEKLFF	TGCGCCAGCAGTCGTCCGGGACAGGGGGAAAAACTGTTTTTT
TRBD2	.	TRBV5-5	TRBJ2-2	CASSFETSGTGELFF	TGTGCCAGCAGCTTTGAAACTAGCGGAACCGGGGAGCTGTTTTTT
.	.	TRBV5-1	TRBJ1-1	CASSLWGKSEAFF	TGCGCCAGCAGCTTGTGGGGGAAATCAGAAGCTTTCTTT
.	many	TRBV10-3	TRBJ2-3	CAIRGPAGDTQYF	TGTGCCATCAGAGGACCCGCGGGAGATACGCAGTATTTT
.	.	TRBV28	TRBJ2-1	CASSSADSSYNEQFF	TGTGCCAGCAGTTCAGCGGATAGCTCCTACAATGAGCAGTTCTTC